Detailed here is one T cell receptor beta chain. The sample originates from a study of control samples from healthy donors and cancer patients. Germline-derived CDR1 and CDR2 are LNHDA and SQIVND (reference sequence). The CDR3 length is 14 residues. Trimming left V 3 bases short and J 6 bases short, with 14 bases between. Sequencing was performed with immunoSEQ multiplex PCR; in TCRdb, only in-frame clones are kept and a portion is missing. The sample contains 60,000 to 100,000 clones, about 88% of which appear only once. J is TRBJ1-2 and V is TRBV19, with a tentative D call TRBD1 (5 bases). Sequencing input: blood. The origin of this receptor is a man in his fifties or sixties in good health. DNA for the CDR3: TGTGCCAGTAGTATGGCCTGGGGGGAGAATGGCTACACCTTC. Translating gives CASSMAWGENGYTF.